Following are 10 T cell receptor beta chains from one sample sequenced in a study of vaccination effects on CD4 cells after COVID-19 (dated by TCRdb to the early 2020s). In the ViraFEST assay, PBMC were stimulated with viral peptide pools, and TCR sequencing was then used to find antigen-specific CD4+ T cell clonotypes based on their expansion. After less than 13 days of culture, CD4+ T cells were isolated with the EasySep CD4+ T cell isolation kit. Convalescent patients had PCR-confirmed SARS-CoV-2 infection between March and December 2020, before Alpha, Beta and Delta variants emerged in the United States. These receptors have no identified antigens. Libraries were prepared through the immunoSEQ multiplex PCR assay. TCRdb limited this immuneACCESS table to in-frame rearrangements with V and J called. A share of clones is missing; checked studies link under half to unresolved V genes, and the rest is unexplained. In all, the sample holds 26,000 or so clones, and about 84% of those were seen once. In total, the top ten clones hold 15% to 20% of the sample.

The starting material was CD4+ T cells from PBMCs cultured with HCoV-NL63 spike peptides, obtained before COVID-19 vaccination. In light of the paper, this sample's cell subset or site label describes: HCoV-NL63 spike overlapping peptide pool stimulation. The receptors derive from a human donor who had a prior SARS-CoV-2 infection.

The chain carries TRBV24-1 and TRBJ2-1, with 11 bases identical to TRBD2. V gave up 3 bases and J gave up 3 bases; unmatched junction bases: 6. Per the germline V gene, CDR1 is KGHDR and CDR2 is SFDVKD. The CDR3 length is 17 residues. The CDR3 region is CATSDHKTSGVYNEQFF. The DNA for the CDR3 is TGTGCCACCAGTGATCATAAGACTAGCGGGGTCTACAATGAGCAGTTCTTC.

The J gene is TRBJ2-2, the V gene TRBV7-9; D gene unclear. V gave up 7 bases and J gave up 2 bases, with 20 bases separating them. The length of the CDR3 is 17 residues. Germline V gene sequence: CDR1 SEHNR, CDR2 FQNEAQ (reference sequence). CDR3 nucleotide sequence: TGTGCCAGCACCCCTCCCGGGCAGGTATCAAACACCGGGGAGCTGTTTTTT. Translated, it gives CASTPPGQVSNTGELFF.

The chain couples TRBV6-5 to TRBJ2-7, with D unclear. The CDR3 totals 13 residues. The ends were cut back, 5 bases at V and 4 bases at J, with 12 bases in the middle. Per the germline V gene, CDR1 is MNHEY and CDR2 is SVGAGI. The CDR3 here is CASSLRARYEQYF. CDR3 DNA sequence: TGTGCCAGCAGTCTGAGAGCCCGGTACGAGCAGTACTTC.

The CDR3 protein is CACSRDGSYNEQFF. The DNA of the CDR3 is TGTGCCTGCAGCCGGGACGGCTCCTACAATGAGCAGTTCTTC. The V and J genes are TRBV30 and TRBJ2-1, with D perhaps assigned TRBD1 or TRBD2 (5 bases each). From germline, CDR1 is GTSNPN and CDR2 SVGIG (reference sequence). The V and J ends lost 6 bases and 0 bases respectively, with 12 bases between them. CDR3 length: 14 residues.

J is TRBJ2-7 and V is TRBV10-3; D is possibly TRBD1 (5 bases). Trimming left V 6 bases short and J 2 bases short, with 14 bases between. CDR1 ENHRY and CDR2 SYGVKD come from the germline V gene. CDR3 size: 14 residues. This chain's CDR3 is CAIRSGSGAYEQYF. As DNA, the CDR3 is TGTGCCATCAGATCAGGGTCTGGGGCCTACGAGCAGTACTTC.

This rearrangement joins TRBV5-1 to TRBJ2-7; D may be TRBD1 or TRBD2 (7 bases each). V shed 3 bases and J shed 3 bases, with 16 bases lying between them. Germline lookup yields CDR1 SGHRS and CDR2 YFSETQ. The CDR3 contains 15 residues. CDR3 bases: TGCGCCAGCAGCTGGGGGGGAGGGACAGACTACGAGCAGTACTTC. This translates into CASSWGGGTDYEQYF.

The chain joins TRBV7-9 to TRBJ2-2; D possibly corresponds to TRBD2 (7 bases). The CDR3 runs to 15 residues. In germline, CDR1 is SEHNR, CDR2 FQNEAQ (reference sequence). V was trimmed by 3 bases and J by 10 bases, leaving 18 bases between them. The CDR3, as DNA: TGTGCCAGCAGCTTTTCCACGGGGGGCCCCGAGGAGCTGTTTTTT. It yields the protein CASSFSTGGPEELFF.

CDR3 amino acids: CASSRGVAREAGYTF. CDR3 in DNA: TGTGCCAGCAGCCGGGGGGTCGCAAGGGAGGCTGGCTACACCTTC. This chain links TRBV11-2 with TRBJ1-2; a weak D match, TRBD1 (5 bases). Per germline, CDR1 SGHAT and CDR2 FQNNGV. The CDR3 sequence is 15 residues long. Trimming shortened V by 5 bases and J by 7 bases, and 20 bases separated the two germline ends.

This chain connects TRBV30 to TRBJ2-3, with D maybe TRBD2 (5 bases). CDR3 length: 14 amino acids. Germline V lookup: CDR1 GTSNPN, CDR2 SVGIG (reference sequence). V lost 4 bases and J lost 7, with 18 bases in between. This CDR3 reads CAWKGLAFANTQYF. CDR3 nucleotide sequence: TGTGCCTGGAAAGGGCTAGCTTTCGCGAATACGCAGTATTTT.

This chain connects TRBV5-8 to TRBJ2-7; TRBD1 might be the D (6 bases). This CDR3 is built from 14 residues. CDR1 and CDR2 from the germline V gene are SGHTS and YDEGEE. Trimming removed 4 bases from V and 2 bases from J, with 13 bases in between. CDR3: CASSTRQATYEQYF. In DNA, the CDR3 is TGTGCCAGCAGCACCAGACAGGCAACCTACGAGCAGTACTTC.